What follows describes a single T cell receptor beta chain. Its binding antigen is unknown. There are no base qualities to consult, and no much larger clone falls within one base. This specimen belongs to a study of PD-1 and CTLA-4 blockade in melanoma (TCRdb year 2021). For the wider study: In patients with melanoma, the researchers looked at the effects of CTLA-4 blockade versus PD-1 blockade on the CD8 T cell response that was melanoma-reactive.

Libraries were made using the immunoSEQ multiplex PCR assay. Sourced from immuneACCESS, this table was stored by TCRdb with only in-frame sequences that have V and J called. A share of the clones is absent; for the studies checked, an unresolved V gene accounts for under half, and the remainder has no known explanation. Recorded for this sample are around 31,000 clones; 75% to 95% of them occurred a single time. In total, the top ten clones hold about 9.4% of the sample. The source was CD8+ T cells from peripheral blood, collected from a patient given anti-PD-1 treatment. The origin of this receptor is a human donor with melanoma.

The CDR3 reads as follows: CAWAPDGNTIYF. The sequenced DNA is TGTGCCTGGGCGCCTGATGGAAACACCATATATTTT. The chain is encoded by TRBV30 joined to TRBJ1-3, with no reliable assignment of the D segment. The germline V gene (reference sequence) gives CDR1 as GTSNPN and CDR2 as SVGIG. The CDR3 covers 12 residues, taking in both the cysteine and the phenylalanine. Only the CDR3 part of the read is kept: 36 bases, read in frame from the first base. V and J are truncated by 5 bases and 3 bases respectively, leaving an intervening sequence of 8 bases.